Listed here are 24 T cell receptor beta chains from one sample, sequenced in a study of T cell responses to AZD1222 COVID-19 vaccine. TCRdb's copy holds only in-frame clones and misses some; the assay was immunoSEQ multiplex PCR. This table has roughly 80,000 clones, about 93% appearing once. The sample consisted of peripheral blood, taken on day 0 of MenACWY control vaccination. These TCRs come from an adult in good health.

The chain couples TRBV7-3 to TRBJ2-4; no reliable D call. Per the germline V gene, CDR1 is SGHTA and CDR2 is FQGTGA. CDR3 length: 15 amino acids. Deletions cut 1 base from V and 8 bases from J, with 15 bases between. The CDR3 loop reads CASSLSSESADIQYF. The CDR3 DNA reads as TGTGCCAGCAGCTTAAGTTCGGAGAGTGCGGACATTCAGTACTTC.

V usage is TRBV5-6 and J usage is TRBJ2-1; tentative D call: TRBD2 (7 bases). Germline lookup yields CDR1 SGHDT and CDR2 YYEEEE. Trimming removed 3 bases from V and 1 base from J, with 17 bases in between. There are 17 residues in the CDR3. Here the CDR3 reads CASSSEGGGLSYNEQFF. CDR3 DNA: TGTGCCAGCAGCTCCGAGGGGGGAGGGCTTTCCTACAATGAGCAGTTCTTC.

V usage is TRBV7-8 and J usage is TRBJ1-6; 10 nucleotides align to TRBD1. The CDR3 has 16 residues. The V gene's germline CDR1 is SGHVS and CDR2 FQNEAQ. Trimming removed 1 base from V and 10 bases from J; junction bases left unmatched: 7. CDR3 region: CASSLGSGTGVSPLHF. CDR3 nucleotide sequence: TGTGCCAGCAGCTTAGGTTCCGGGACAGGGGTCTCACCCCTCCACTTT.

In this sample, this clone turned up once. The chain links TRBV18 to TRBJ1-1, with TRBD1 matching 8 bases. The trim removed 6 bases at V and 4 bases at J, leaving 4 bases unmatched. Germline CDR1 and CDR2: KGHSH and LQKENI. The CDR3 loop spans 13 amino acids. The CDR3 here is CASSPGQATEAFF. The CDR3 coding sequence is TGTGCCAGCTCCCCGGGACAGGCCACTGAAGCTTTCTTT.

In its sample, this clone was seen once. This sequence joins TRBV5-1 and TRBJ1-6; 9 bases align to TRBD1. V was pared by 9 bases and J by 5 bases, with 6 bases of the junction left unmatched. This CDR3 has 14 residues. Germline CDR1 and CDR2: SGHRS and YFSETQ. The DNA of the CDR3 is TGCGCCACCAGGACAGGGGTCCATAATTCACCCCTCCACTTT. This translates into CATRTGVHNSPLHF.

V and J are TRBV7-2 and TRBJ2-7, with 11 bases that match TRBD2. With 4 bases clipped from V and 6 bases from J, the junction kept 5 bases outside the gene matches. Germline loops: CDR1 SGHTA, CDR2 FQGNSA. This CDR3 has 14 residues. Here the CDR3 DNA reads TGTGCCAGCAGCTCACTAGCGGGAGTCGGCGAGCAGTACTTC. It is translated as CASSSLAGVGEQYF.

The rearrangement joins TRBV7-9 to TRBJ2-1; the match to TRBD2 covers 15 bases. The trim removed 5 bases at V and 7 bases at J, leaving 9 bases unmatched. CDR1 and CDR2 from the germline V gene are SEHNR and FQNEAQ (reference sequence). CDR3 size: 17 residues. CDR3 DNA: TGTGCCAGCAGCCGCCCGGCGGGGACTAGCGGGAGGAATGAGCAGTTCTTC. Amino acids: CASSRPAGTSGRNEQFF.

Here the CDR3 reads CASSLVLTRGYTF. CDR3 in DNA: TGTGCCAGCAGCTTAGTTCTGACGAGGGGCTACACCTTC. The chain uses TRBV7-2 and TRBJ1-2; D is uncertain. The germline V gene encodes CDR1 SGHTA and CDR2 FQGNSA. V was cut by 1 base and J by 8 bases, with 11 bases left in between. This CDR3 region has 13 residues.

This chain connects TRBV9 to TRBJ1-3; D call uncertain. Germline CDR1 reads SGDLS; CDR2 reads YYNGEE. The CDR3 extends over 13 amino acids. Trimming left V 4 bases short and J 0 bases short, with 5 bases between. The CDR3 loop is CASSTSSGNTIYF. The CDR3 region has the DNA TGTGCCAGCAGCACGAGCTCTGGAAACACCATATATTTT.

The gene calls are TRBV5-4 and TRBJ2-7; D is uncertain. In germline, CDR1 is SGHNT, CDR2 YYREEE (reference sequence). The CDR3 totals 14 residues. V dropped 0 bases and J dropped 2 bases, with 9 bases sitting between them. CDR3: CASSLVLAPYEQYF. CDR3 nucleotide sequence: TGTGCCAGCAGCTTGGTGTTAGCTCCCTACGAGCAGTACTTC.

This chain joins TRBV7-2 and TRBJ2-1; possible D gene TRBD2, 5 bases. The CDR3 is 17 residues long. Germline V gene data show CDR1 as SGHTA and CDR2 as FQGNSA. Trimming cost V 3 bases and J 2 bases, with 17 bases left between them. The CDR3 sequence is CASSFSSGLGPYNEQFF. DNA of the CDR3: TGTGCCAGCAGCTTTTCCTCCGGACTGGGTCCCTACAATGAGCAGTTCTTC.

This clone occurred once. This chain joins TRBV5-1 and TRBJ2-7; TRBD1 is a possible D gene (5 bases). The CDR3 runs to 14 residues. Germline CDR1 is SGHRS and CDR2 is YFSETQ. V lost 0 bases, J lost 5 bases, and 12 bases lay in between. The CDR3 nucleotides are TGCGCCAGCAGCTTGGCCTCCGGCAGGGACGAGCAGTACTTC. Amino acids: CASSLASGRDEQYF. The whole variable domain, remainder taken from reference TRBV5-1 and TRBJ2-7, is KAGVTQTPRYLIKTRGQQVTLSCSPISGHRSVSWYQQTPGQGLQFLFEYFSETQRNKGNFPGRFSGRQFSNSRSEMNVSTLELGDSALYLCASSLASGRDEQYFGPGTRLTVT.

V gene TRBV5-4 combines with J gene TRBJ1-3, with 7 bases fitting TRBD1. The germline V gene has CDR1 SGHNT and CDR2 YYREEE (reference sequence). CDR3 length equals 14 residues. J lost 0 bases, V lost 4 bases, and 1 base had no gene match. This CDR3 reads CASSPGGSGNTIYF. The CDR3 DNA follows: TGTGCCAGCAGCCCAGGGGGCTCTGGAAACACCATATATTTT.

The rearrangement links TRBV28 to TRBJ1-4, with a possible D match to TRBD1 (5 bases). Germline V CDR1 and CDR2: MDHEN, SYDVKM. The ends were cut back, 1 base at V and 16 bases at J, with 13 bases in the middle. This CDR3 has 12 amino acids. CDR3 sequence: CASSLLRGTPFF. The DNA for the CDR3 is TGTGCCAGCAGTTTATTGAGGGGAACGCCGTTTTTT.

The rearrangement joins TRBV27 to TRBJ2-7; 8 bases agree with TRBD1. The CDR3 loop spans 14 amino acids. The germline V gene encodes CDR1 MNHEY and CDR2 SMNVEV (reference sequence). Trimming cost V 2 bases and J 4 bases; bases outside gene matches: 4. CDR3: CASSLATGGYEQYF. The CDR3 DNA sequence: TGTGCCAGCAGTTTAGCCACAGGGGGGTACGAGCAGTACTTC.

This clone was detected a few times. The same CDR3 is also encoded by other DNA sequences in this sample. The rearrangement joins TRBV10-2 to TRBJ1-3; D remains unclear. V was shortened by 4 bases and J by 0 bases, with 7 bases between the two germline ends. The CDR3 is 14 residues long. Germline V gives CDR1 WSHSY, CDR2 SAAADI. In DNA form, the CDR3 reads TGCGCCAGCAGTGTTGGGGACTCTGGAAACACCATATATTTT. Protein sequence: CASSVGDSGNTIYF.

The genes are TRBV5-1 and TRBJ2-5; the D gene is possibly TRBD1 (6 bases). Germline values: CDR1 SGHRS, CDR2 YFSETQ. Trimming removed 4 bases at V and 5 bases at J, with 15 bases between. The CDR3 runs 14 residues. The CDR3 region is CASSQGLYRETQYF. Written as DNA, the CDR3 is TGCGCCAGCAGCCAGGGGTTGTACAGGGAGACCCAGTACTTC.

The chain employs TRBV12-3 or TRBV12-4 and TRBJ1-1; D gene uncertain. The CDR3 extends over 12 amino acids. With 5 bases removed from V and 8 bases from J, the gap between germline ends came to 12 bases. CDR3 amino acids: CASSPHGLEAFF. The DNA of the CDR3 is TGTGCCAGCAGTCCACACGGGCTCGAAGCTTTCTTT.

The chain links TRBV18 to TRBJ2-1; D is possibly TRBD2 (6 bases). This CDR3 spans 14 amino acids. The V end lost 3 bases, the J end lost 2 bases, and 8 bases lay between the germline ends. Per germline, CDR1 KGHSH and CDR2 LQKENI. The CDR3 coding sequence is TGTGCCAGCTCACCGGGGGGTCCCTACAATGAGCAGTTCTTC. It is translated as CASSPGGPYNEQFF.

The chain employs TRBV29-1 and TRBJ1-1; possibly TRBD1 for D (6 bases). The CDR3 is 13 amino acids. Germline V gene lookup returns CDR1 SQVTM and CDR2 ANQGSEA. The germline V and J ends were trimmed by 7 bases and 5 bases, with 17 bases remaining between them. CDR3 DNA: TGCAGCGCCCCGGTTGAGGGGGGAACTGAAGCTTTCTTT. It translates to CSAPVEGGTEAFF.

The CDR3 DNA reads TGTGCCAGCAGCCAAGATCTGGAACTGAACACTGAAGCTTTCTTT. Its protein is CASSQDLELNTEAFF. The J gene is TRBJ1-1, the V gene TRBV4-2; D not certain. The CDR3 is made up of 15 amino acids. Trimming removed 0 bases from V and 0 bases from J, with 8 bases in between. The germline V gene has CDR1 LGHNA and CDR2 YNFKEQ.

The chain combines TRBV6-2 or TRBV6-3 with TRBJ1-2, with D possibly being TRBD1 (5 bases). V was pared by 0 bases and J by 3 bases, with 14 bases between. CDR3 length: 16 residues. Looked up from germline, CDR1 is MNHEY and CDR2 is SVGEGT. The CDR3 sequence is CASSYSVQEFDYGYTF. The CDR3 region has the DNA TGTGCCAGCAGTTACTCGGTACAGGAGTTCGACTATGGCTACACCTTC.

This chain connects TRBV21-1 to TRBJ2-7; the D segment call TRBD1 is taken from the table without a DNA check. TRBV21-1 is a pseudogene. The CDR3 runs to 14 residues. This CDR3 is CASSKSGFTYEQYF. As DNA, the CDR3 is TGTGCCAGCAGCAAATCAGGGTTCACCTACGAGCAGTACTTC.

The V gene is TRBV23-1, the J gene TRBJ2-7; D gene ambiguous. TRBV23-1 is noted as an ORF with a role that remains uncertain. With 3 bases removed from V and 1 base from J, the gap between germline ends came to 4 bases. The CDR3 spans 12 residues. CDR3 sequence reads: CASSHGSYEQYF. DNA for the CDR3: TGCGCCAGCAGTCACGGGTCCTACGAGCAGTACTTC.